Listed below are T cell receptor beta chains from one sample, sequenced in a study of shared clonotypes between healthy human individuals. TCRdb's copy holds only in-frame clones and misses some; the assay was immunoSEQ multiplex PCR. This table has 450,000 or so clones, approximately 77% appearing once. Material for sequencing was PBMCs. The receptor set was obtained from a middle-aged woman in good health. Some clones in this sample may be carry-over from other donors' samples. CDR3s leave out the opening cysteine and the closing phenylalanine or tryptophan. Fields, in order: D gene, V gene, CDR3 protein. The D gene is left open where the match is weak.

D: TRBD2; V: TRBV27; CDR3: ASSPSGRRVNEQF
D: TRBD1; V: TRBV5-6; CDR3: ASSLFSGGGYGYT
D: NA; V: TRBV6-5; CDR3: ASSYSGGEGYEQY
D: TRBD1; V: TRBV6-6; CDR3: ASNRGTGGFGNTIY
D: TRBD1; V: TRBV7-2; CDR3: ASSLGTGGAYEQY
D: NA; V: TRBV5-4; CDR3: ASSYDTSTDTQY
D: NA; V: TRBV6-5; CDR3: ASSYDRDFYEQY
D: NA; V: TRBV5-1; CDR3: ASSSGDLQGEGNQPQH
D: TRBD2; V: TRBV6-5; CDR3: ASSYLTAGAETQY
D: NA; V: TRBV18; CDR3: ASSLYMWTEAF
D: NA; V: TRBV6-1; CDR3: ASSENRPAYSYGYT
D: NA; V: TRBV7-1; CDR3: ASSFLRYSPYEQY
D: TRBD1; V: TRBV28; CDR3: ASSLPLTGGDGYT
D: NA; V: TRBV28; CDR3: ASRSQGRELF
D: NA; V: TRBV7-9; CDR3: ASSLWGRRGLVEKLF
D: TRBD1; V: TRBV4-1; CDR3: ASSQDSRTGGVFYEQY
D: TRBD1; V: TRBV27; CDR3: ASRPGQGLSTDTQY
D: NA; V: TRBV18; CDR3: ASSPPGSAYEQY
D: NA; V: TRBV5-4; CDR3: ASSLGDGSIDTQY
D: TRBD2; V: TRBV5-4; CDR3: ASSPPGLSYNEQF
D: NA; V: TRBV7-9; CDR3: ASSFSRQMNTEAF
D: NA; V: TRBV2; CDR3: VSSQGTNQPQH
D: TRBD1; V: TRBV5-4; CDR3: ASSAPPGTDNGGQY
D: TRBD2; V: TRBV6-1; CDR3: ASSEHGTSGGGAGELF
D: NA; V: TRBV28; CDR3: ASRGSSPRGYYEQY
D: NA; V: TRBV27; CDR3: ASSLGLRRAGTEAF
D: TRBD1; V: TRBV19; CDR3: ASSYGGTGVLNTEAF
D: TRBD1; V: TRBV10-3; CDR3: AINPGTGDDEQF
D: NA; V: TRBV5-5; CDR3: ASSLADTNTYEQY
D: TRBD2; V: TRBV27; CDR3: ASSLAGGRETQY
D: NA; V: TRBV29-1; CDR3: SVEAGLRHYNEQF
D: TRBD1; V: TRBV5-4; CDR3: ASKGASSYNEQF
D: NA; V: TRBV7-2; CDR3: ASSPSGDIYYGYT
D: NA; V: TRBV6-5; CDR3: ASSTGRGGTEAF
D: NA; V: TRBV7-9; CDR3: ASSLQALNEKLF
D: NA; V: TRBV7-6; CDR3: ASSSAPGTRYGYT
D: NA; V: TRBV18; CDR3: ASSPGSNQPQH
D: NA; V: TRBV27; CDR3: ALGQAPGNTIY
D: NA; V: TRBV19; CDR3: ASSIAGTPNV